Presented here are 22 T cell receptor beta chains from one specimen sequenced in a study of T cell repertoires in cytomegalovirus infection. Each CDR3 protein is one row after TCRdb ran MiXCR on the reads. The repertoire includes hundreds of thousands of distinct CDR3 sequences, around a sixth of them detected once, and approximately 12% sits in the top ten. Sequencing was carried out using PBMCs. The source of these receptors is a human donor in good health (CMV status not recorded). Some clones in this sample may be carry-over from other donors' samples.

This clonotype came up many times. The chain combines TRBV6-1 with TRBJ2-5; TRBD2 matches at 10 bases. V lost 5 bases to trimming and J lost 5 bases; unmatched junction nucleotides: 2. Germline V gives CDR1 MNHNS, CDR2 SASEGT. This CDR3 region has 13 residues. The CDR3 protein is CASSLAGVETQYF. Here the CDR3 DNA reads TGTGCCAGCAGTCTAGCGGGGGTGGAGACCCAGTACTTC.

This clonotype was counted many times. V usage is TRBV7-6 and J usage is TRBJ2-5; D is unclear. This CDR3 has 12 residues. Germline V gene lookup returns CDR1 SGHVS and CDR2 FNYEAQ. The V end was cut by 4 bases, the J end by 0 bases, with 3 bases between. The CDR3 DNA reads TGTGCCAGCAGCTCACACCAAGAGACCCAGTACTTC. This sequence encodes CASSSHQETQYF.

This clonotype showed up many times. CDR3 nucleotides: TGTGCCAGCAGCCCAGGGCGGGGGGGATACAATGAGCAGTTCTTC. It encodes CASSPGRGGYNEQFF. The chain uses TRBV7-2 and TRBJ2-1; 9 positions agree with TRBD2. The germline gives CDR1 SGHTA, CDR2 FQGNSA. After removal of 5 bases from V and 4 bases from J, the junction contained 6 bases not matched to a gene. The CDR3 sequence is 15 residues long.

This clonotype has at least ten counts. The gene calls are TRBV7-6 and TRBJ2-1; TRBD2 aligns across 9 bases. Germline V gives CDR1 SGHVS, CDR2 FNYEAQ. After removal of 5 bases from V and 9 bases from J, the junction contained 20 bases not matched to a gene. This CDR3 is 18 amino acids long. The CDR3 sequence: CASSPLGIAGAGQAEQFF. In nucleotides, the CDR3 is TGTGCCAGCAGCCCCTTAGGGATAGCGGGGGCCGGCCAGGCTGAGCAGTTCTTC.

This clonotype was detected only a few times. The gene calls are TRBV10-3 and TRBJ2-3; no definite D call. The CDR3 sequence is 15 residues long. Germline CDR1 ENHRY, CDR2 SYGVKD. With 8 bases removed from V and 2 bases from J, the gap between germline ends came to 17 bases. The CDR3 region is CAISEGIQDTDTQYF. CDR3 nucleotides: TGTGCCATCTCTGAAGGGATTCAAGACACAGATACGCAGTATTTT.

This clonotype was seen repeatedly, ten times or more. The gene calls are TRBV24-1 and TRBJ2-3, with a tentative D call TRBD2 (6 bases). With 10 bases removed from V and 2 bases from J, the gap between germline ends came to 15 bases. The length of the CDR3 is 14 residues. In germline, CDR1 is KGHDR, CDR2 SFDVKD. The CDR3 reads CATEKEGTTDTQYF. CDR3 sequence (DNA): TGTGCCACGGAGAAGGAGGGGACCACAGATACGCAGTATTTT.

The chain couples TRBV12-3 or TRBV12-4 to TRBJ1-1; D is uncertain. The CDR3 contains 13 residues. Trimming stripped 6 bases from V and 3 bases from J, with 11 bases between. CDR3 coding DNA: TGTGCCAGCAGCCCCCGATTAGACACTGAAGCTTTCTTT. It translates to CASSPRLDTEAFF.

This clonotype showed up just once. The J gene is TRBJ1-3, the V gene TRBV9, with D possibly being TRBD1 (5 bases). The CDR3 covers 14 residues. Germline V gives CDR1 SGDLS, CDR2 YYNGEE. The germline V and J ends were trimmed by 1 base and 4 bases, with 9 bases remaining between them. Here the CDR3 reads CASSVPGSGNTIYF. CDR3 DNA: TGTGCCAGCAGCGTACCAGGGTCCGGAAACACCATATATTTT. The full variable domain, rest sourced from reference TRBV9 and TRBJ1-3, is DSGVTQTPKHLITATGQRVTLRCSPRSGDLSVYWYQQSLDQGLQFLIQYYNGEERAKGNILERFSAQQFPDLHSELNLSSLELGDSALYFCASSVPGSGNTIYFGEGSWLTVV.

This clonotype was found a few times. The rearrangement uses TRBV10-3 and TRBJ2-2; 11 nucleotides agree with TRBD1. Germline-derived CDR1 and CDR2 are ENHRY and SYGVKD. The CDR3 has 15 amino acids. V lost 7 bases, J lost 5 bases, and 6 bases stayed unmatched. CDR3 nucleotides: TGTGCCATCAAAGGTGGACAGGGGGCGACCGGGGAGCTGTTTTTT. Encoded protein: CAIKGGQGATGELFF.

A few counts support this clonotype. The chain is built from TRBV7-9 and TRBJ2-7; 7 bases fit TRBD1. Trimming took 8 bases from V and 3 from J; bases not matched to a gene: 4. This CDR3 has 12 residues. Germline V gene data show CDR1 as SEHNR and CDR2 as FQNEAQ (reference sequence). CDR3 sequence reads: CASEGGHYEQYF. The DNA for the CDR3 is TGTGCCAGCGAAGGGGGCCACTACGAGCAGTACTTC.

In this sample, this clonotype turned up a few times. The chain uses TRBV12-5 and TRBJ2-5; the D gene is possibly TRBD2 (6 bases). The V end was cut by 7 bases, the J end by 3 bases, with 12 bases between. Germline V gene lookup returns CDR1 LGHNT and CDR2 FRNRAP. CDR3 size: 13 residues. This chain's CDR3 is CASARWGEETQYF. The CDR3 DNA is TGTGCTAGTGCCCGGTGGGGGGAAGAGACCCAGTACTTC.

This clonotype was seen repeatedly, ten times or more. The chain uses TRBV28 and TRBJ1-2; 7 nucleotides align to TRBD1. Germline CDR1 MDHEN, CDR2 SYDVKM. J gave up 8 bases and V 6 bases, and 9 bases lay outside the gene matches. The CDR3 spans 13 residues. DNA of the CDR3: TGTGCCAGCAGCCTTGACAGGGCCGAAGGCTACACCTTC. It encodes CASSLDRAEGYTF.

The chain employs TRBV5-1 and TRBJ1-4, with unresolved D. CDR3 length: 14 amino acids. From germline, CDR1 is SGHRS and CDR2 YFSETQ. V gave up 0 bases and J gave up 6 bases, with 9 bases separating them. CDR3 nucleotides: TGCGCCAGCAGCTTGGAGTACAGCGATGAAAAACTGTTTTTT. Protein: CASSLEYSDEKLFF.

This rearrangement joins TRBV4-1 to TRBJ1-2; the D gene is possibly TRBD1 (5 bases). V was clipped by 1 base and J by 2 bases, with 14 bases between them. This CDR3 contains 16 residues. Germline loops: CDR1 MGHRA, CDR2 YSYEKL. The CDR3 region is CASSQVRPGPNYGYTF. The CDR3 DNA reads TGCGCCAGCAGCCAAGTTAGGCCAGGGCCGAACTATGGCTACACCTTC.

The rearrangement links TRBV19 to TRBJ1-5; the D gene is possibly TRBD1 (5 bases). CDR1 and CDR2 from the germline V gene are LNHDA and SQIVND (reference sequence). The CDR3 extends over 15 amino acids. V was trimmed by 7 bases and J by 4 bases, leaving 17 bases between them. The CDR3, as DNA: TGTGCCAGTACCTCATACGCAGGGAGGAATCAGCCCCAGCATTTT. It codes for CASTSYAGRNQPQHF.

There are many counts of this clonotype. This chain uses TRBV7-2 with TRBJ2-7; weak D call: TRBD1 (6 bases). This CDR3 spans 14 amino acids. Per the germline V gene, CDR1 is SGHTA and CDR2 is FQGNSA. The germline V and J ends were trimmed by 7 bases and 1 base, with 14 bases remaining between them. CDR3 in amino acids: CASTRQAGSYEQYF. In DNA, the CDR3 is TGTGCCAGCACCCGACAGGCCGGGTCCTACGAGCAGTACTTC.

The genes are TRBV28 and TRBJ1-5; D is perhaps TRBD1 (6 bases). Germline-derived CDR1 and CDR2 are MDHEN and SYDVKM. The CDR3 is 13 residues long. V lost 4 bases, J lost 9 bases, and 13 bases lay in between. The CDR3 loop reads CASSYRGSWPQHF. Here the CDR3 DNA reads TGTGCCAGCAGTTATAGGGGGTCGTGGCCCCAGCATTTT.

V and J are TRBV5-4 and TRBJ1-5; TRBD1 is a possible D gene (6 bases). This CDR3 has 12 amino acids. CDR1 is SGHNT and CDR2 is YYREEE in the germline V gene (reference sequence). V was clipped by 3 bases and J by 10 bases, with 11 bases between them. CDR3 sequence (DNA): TGTGCCAGCAGCTCCCAGGGGTCCCCCCAGCATTTT. Protein: CASSSQGSPQHF.

The chain couples TRBV12-3 or TRBV12-4 to TRBJ1-2; 8 positions match TRBD1. Germline trimming cut 6 bases from V and 9 bases from J; bases unmatched to any gene: 15. CDR3 length: 15 amino acids. CDR3: CASSLWGQGARSYTF. In nucleotides, the CDR3 is TGTGCCAGCAGCCTTTGGGGTCAGGGGGCTCGTAGCTACACCTTC.

This clonotype was detected many times. The chain combines TRBV7-2 with TRBJ2-7; D assignment may be TRBD1 or TRBD2 (5 bases each). Germline V gene sequence: CDR1 SGHTA, CDR2 FQGNSA. This CDR3 has 15 residues. V lost 5 bases, J lost 0 bases, and 14 bases lay in between. DNA of the CDR3: TGTGCCAGCAGCCACGGGACCCTGAGCTCCTACGAGCAGTACTTC. Protein product: CASSHGTLSSYEQYF.

The rearrangement joins TRBV25-1 to TRBJ1-2; a weak D match, TRBD1 (6 bases). V was cut by 4 bases and J by 0 bases, with 15 bases left in between. CDR3 length: 16 amino acids. The germline gives CDR1 MGHDK, CDR2 SYGVNS. CDR3 sequence reads: CASSGAGTPSNYGYTF. The CDR3 region has the DNA TGTGCCAGCAGTGGAGCCGGGACACCATCTAACTATGGCTACACCTTC.

This clonotype was seen repeatedly, ten times or more. J is TRBJ2-5 and V is TRBV7-8, with 7 bases that match TRBD2. The CDR3 extends over 16 amino acids. The germline V gene encodes CDR1 SGHVS and CDR2 FQNEAQ. V gave up 7 bases and J gave up 5 bases; unmatched junction bases: 16. This CDR3 reads CASTREGFPAGETQYF. CDR3 nucleotide sequence: TGTGCCAGCACCAGAGAGGGGTTTCCAGCGGGGGAGACCCAGTACTTC.